This record covers a single T cell receptor beta chain. The sample originates from a study of T-cell reconstitution after alpha-beta-depleted transplantation in children. Germline-derived CDR1 and CDR2 are SEHNR and FQNEAQ (reference sequence). CDR3 length: 15 residues. Trimming removed 4 bases from V and 2 bases from J, with 12 bases in between. Unique molecular identifiers were used in preparing the TCRbeta library. Using its own MiXCR run on the PCR reads, TCRdb lists one record per CDR3 protein. The repertoire consists of 230,000 or so distinct CDR3 sequences, with 9.7% occurring once and the leading ten covering 5% to 6%.

V gene TRBV7-9 combines with J gene TRBJ1-3; D not certain. This clonotype was obtained from a human donor who donated a stem cell graft to a child with SCID. Sequencing was performed on PBMCs from the stem cell graft donor, taken from the stem cell graft. This CDR3 is CASSSPGPTGNTIYF. The CDR3 DNA reads as TGTGCCAGCAGCTCCCCCGGGCCGACTGGAAACACCATATATTTT.